This section outlines one T cell receptor beta chain sequence together with its context. Its cognate antigen has yet to be identified. No much larger clone is present one base from it, and per-base qualities are unavailable. Library preparation employed the immunoSEQ multiplex PCR assay. The TCRbeta CDR3 region and adjacent sequences were amplified and sequenced from pancreatic genomic DNA. The study's processing was this. Repertoire diversity was assessed as a mean normalized Shannon-Wiener index, together with productive clonality and counts of productive rearrangements. Control and chronic pancreatitis repertoire metrics were compared by means of the nonparametric Mann-Whitney U test. A shared clonotype was defined as a CDR3beta sequence with the same amino acid composition and length across subjects. Not all clones reach the TCRdb copy of this immuneACCESS table, which keeps in-frame sequences only. Checked studies attribute under half of the gap to unresolved V genes and leave the rest unexplained. V, J and clone size are those of that table, while D and trimming were read from the DNA. This sample lists a few thousand clones; over 65% were detected once. The ten largest account for 7.3% of the sample.

The record originates from a study of immune characteristics of hereditary and idiopathic chronic pancreatitis. About the study as a whole: The study profiled local pancreatic immune cells and TCRbeta repertoires in hereditary and idiopathic chronic pancreatitis compared with control organ donor pancreases. The gDNA-based approach was selected because the approach required minimal in vitro experimental manipulation of T cells infiltrating the pancreas. TCRbeta sequencing included about five control pancreases, about 7 pancreases with hereditary chronic pancreatitis and 6 pancreases with idiopathic chronic pancreatitis. Broader findings and caveats from the paper: Differences in Vbeta-Jbeta gene family usage, including TRBV10, TRBV19, TRBV23 and TRBV5, were found between hereditary and idiopathic chronic pancreatitis. Chronic pancreatitis caused by alcohol use was not included in the study. Because patient tissue could only be obtained at the time of TPIAT, differences in disease duration may have influenced the immune findings. Among under 15 chronic pancreatitis patients, higher numbers of productive TCR rearrangements went along with higher disease severity scores, showing a positive correlation. Both chronic pancreatitis groups showed significantly increased TCRbeta repertoire diversity and reduced clonality versus controls.

Its CDR3 holds 14 amino acids, cysteine through phenylalanine. Only CDR3 DNA is held: 42 bases, read in frame from base 1. Cut back by 1 base and 5 bases, the V and J ends lie 10 bases apart. Reading the germline V gene (reference sequence) gives CDR1 LNHNV and CDR2 YYDKDF. Patients undergoing total pancreatectomy with islet autotransplantation (TPIAT) were the source of the chronic pancreatitis pancreas tissue. No known history of diabetes was present in the included chronic pancreatitis patients. For TCRbeta sequencing, genomic DNA was extracted directly from bulk pancreas tissue without sorting T cells. Pancreas tissues from patients and organ donors were collected consecutively at two US centers.

Recombination connected TRBV15 to TRBJ2-3; TRBD2 is a weak D gene call, 5 bases matching. The receptor was derived from a human donor with chronic pancreatitis. Sequenced: pancreas tissue with hereditary chronic pancreatitis. CDR3 sequence: CATSRGGSGDTQYF. The sequenced DNA is TGTGCCACCAGCAGAGGAGGGTCAGGAGATACGCAGTATTTT.